These T cell receptor beta chains were read from a single sample in a study of blood T cell repertoires in COVID-19. Clones were read by immunoSEQ multiplex PCR, and TCRdb kept only the in-frame ones, dropping some. Here the sample spans 150,000 or so clones, 79% being singletons. Sequenced input: peripheral blood. These receptors were obtained from a woman aged 55-75 years with COVID-19, enrolled during active disease. The CDR3 runs from the conserved cysteine through the conserved F or W. Each record gives: CDR3 protein, V gene, J gene, CDR3 length.

CDR3: CASSPDRGDYGYTF
V: TRBV5-4
J: TRBJ1-2
length: 14

CDR3: CASSARGGLAPQPQHF
V: TRBV2
J: TRBJ1-5
length: 16

CDR3: CASSFLREGRETQYF
V: TRBV28
J: TRBJ2-5
length: 15

CDR3: CASSPPFRLAGGTGELFF
V: TRBV7-9
J: TRBJ2-2
length: 18

CDR3: CASSQALAGGKAYNEQFF
V: TRBV3-1/TRBV3-2
J: TRBJ2-1
length: 18

CDR3: CASSKESSGGAFSYNEQFF
V: TRBV21-1
J: TRBJ2-1
length: 19

CDR3: CASSSTGRVEAFF
V: TRBV18
J: TRBJ1-1
length: 13

CDR3: CASSFGLAGRTDTQYF
V: TRBV7-8
J: TRBJ2-3
length: 16

CDR3: CATSRGQGEVAFF
V: TRBV15
J: TRBJ1-1
length: 13

CDR3: CASSLSRGQNTGELFF
V: TRBV5-5
J: TRBJ2-2
length: 16

CDR3: CASTRGGSSYEQYF
V: TRBV27
J: TRBJ2-7
length: 14

CDR3: CASSSGGDREKLFF
V: TRBV5-4
J: TRBJ1-4
length: 14

CDR3: CASSPIGQGAGDTQYF
V: TRBV4-1
J: TRBJ2-3
length: 16

CDR3: CASSILSRAHLTRSPLHF
V: TRBV19
J: TRBJ1-6
length: 18

CDR3: CASRQISGANVLTF
V: TRBV2
J: TRBJ2-6
length: 14

CDR3: CASSLSLADIYNEQFF
V: TRBV7-2
J: TRBJ2-1
length: 16

CDR3: CASSLTGTSGTDTQYF
V: TRBV6-6
J: TRBJ2-3
length: 16

CDR3: CASSLTSGGPPRHEQFF
V: TRBV5-1
J: TRBJ2-1
length: 17

CDR3: CASSYLRTGENSPLHF
V: TRBV6-2/TRBV6-3
J: TRBJ1-6
length: 16

CDR3: CASNFRVGDYNTGELFF
V: TRBV7-9
J: TRBJ2-2
length: 17

CDR3: CASSAHVEAGGYTF
V: TRBV2
J: TRBJ1-2
length: 14

CDR3: CASSMARVLSNQPQHF
V: TRBV19
J: TRBJ1-5
length: 16

CDR3: CSAVTGAEETQYF
V: TRBV29-1
J: TRBJ2-5
length: 13

CDR3: CASSFGQGADGYTF
V: TRBV2
J: TRBJ1-2
length: 14

CDR3: CASGGTSLLAGANVLTF
V: TRBV10-2
J: TRBJ2-6
length: 17

CDR3: CASSVGGSSEAFF
V: TRBV9
J: TRBJ1-1
length: 13

CDR3: CASSPSALQAEQYF
V: TRBV18
J: TRBJ2-7
length: 14

CDR3: CASSQATGGGNTIYF
V: TRBV3-1/TRBV3-2
J: TRBJ1-3
length: 15

CDR3: CASGVSQGQGYGYTF
V: TRBV28
J: TRBJ1-2
length: 15

CDR3: CATSPNRGPEQFF
V: TRBV5-1
J: TRBJ2-1
length: 13

CDR3: CASSFFGSDTQYF
V: TRBV5-6
J: TRBJ2-3
length: 13

CDR3: CASSHDRGLANGYTF
V: TRBV3-1/TRBV3-2
J: TRBJ1-2
length: 15

CDR3: CASSQLAGRGEQYF
V: TRBV14
J: TRBJ2-7
length: 14

CDR3: CASRVGGVFSNQPQHF
V: TRBV28
J: TRBJ1-5
length: 16

CDR3: CASSTGLAGVRAGELFF
V: TRBV5-4
J: TRBJ2-2
length: 17

CDR3: CASSLTGAGLGSSATQYF
V: TRBV5-1
J: TRBJ2-5
length: 18

CDR3: CASSQDKGTGGAFF
V: TRBV3-1/TRBV3-2
J: TRBJ1-1
length: 14

CDR3: CASSIDSGSYEQFF
V: TRBV19
J: TRBJ2-1
length: 14

CDR3: CSASRRVDQPQHF
V: TRBV20-1
J: TRBJ1-5
length: 13

CDR3: CASEGSSGYNEQFF
V: TRBV6-5
J: TRBJ2-1
length: 14

CDR3: CASSLSSKSTDTQYF
V: TRBV4-1
J: TRBJ2-3
length: 15

CDR3: CASSATTGGPYEQYF
V: TRBV9
J: TRBJ2-7
length: 15

CDR3: CASSETSGGDNEQFF
V: TRBV10-2
J: TRBJ2-1
length: 15